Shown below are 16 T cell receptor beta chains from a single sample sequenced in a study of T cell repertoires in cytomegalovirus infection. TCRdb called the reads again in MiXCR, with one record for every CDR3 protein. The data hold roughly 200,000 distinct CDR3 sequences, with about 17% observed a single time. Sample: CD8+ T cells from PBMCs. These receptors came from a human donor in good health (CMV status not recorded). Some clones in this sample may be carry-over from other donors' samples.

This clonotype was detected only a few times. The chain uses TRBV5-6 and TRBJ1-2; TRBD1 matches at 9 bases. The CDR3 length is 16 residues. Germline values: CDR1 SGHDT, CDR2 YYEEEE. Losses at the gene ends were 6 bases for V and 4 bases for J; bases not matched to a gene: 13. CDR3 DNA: TGTGCCAGCACCCCTTTCGGGACAGGGTTTCCCTATGGCTACACCTTC. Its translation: CASTPFGTGFPYGYTF.

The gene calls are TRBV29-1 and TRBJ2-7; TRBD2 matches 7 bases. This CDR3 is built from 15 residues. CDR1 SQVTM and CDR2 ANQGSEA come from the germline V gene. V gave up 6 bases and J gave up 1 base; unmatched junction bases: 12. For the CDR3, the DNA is TGCAGCGTCGGAGAGTGGATACTAGCGTCCTACGAGCAGTACTTC. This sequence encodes CSVGEWILASYEQYF.

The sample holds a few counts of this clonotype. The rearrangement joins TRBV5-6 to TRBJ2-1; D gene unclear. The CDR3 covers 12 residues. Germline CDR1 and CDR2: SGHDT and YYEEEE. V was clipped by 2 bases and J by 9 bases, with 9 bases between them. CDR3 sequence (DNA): TGTGCCAGCAGCTTCGTTTCGGGTGAGCAGTTCTTC. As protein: CASSFVSGEQFF.

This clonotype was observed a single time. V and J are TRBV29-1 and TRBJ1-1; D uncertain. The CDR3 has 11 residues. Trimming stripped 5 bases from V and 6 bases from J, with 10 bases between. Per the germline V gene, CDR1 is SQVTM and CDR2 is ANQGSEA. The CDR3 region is CSVPRGAEAFF. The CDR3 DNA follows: TGCAGCGTTCCGCGGGGTGCTGAAGCTTTCTTT.

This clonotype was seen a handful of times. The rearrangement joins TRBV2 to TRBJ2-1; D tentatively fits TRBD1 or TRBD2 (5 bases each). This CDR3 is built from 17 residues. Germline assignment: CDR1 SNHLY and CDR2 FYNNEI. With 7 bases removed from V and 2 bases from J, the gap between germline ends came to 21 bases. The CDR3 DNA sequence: TGTGCCAGCATTAAAAGGGACCTGGCTCCGCCCTACAATGAGCAGTTCTTC. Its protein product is CASIKRDLAPPYNEQFF.

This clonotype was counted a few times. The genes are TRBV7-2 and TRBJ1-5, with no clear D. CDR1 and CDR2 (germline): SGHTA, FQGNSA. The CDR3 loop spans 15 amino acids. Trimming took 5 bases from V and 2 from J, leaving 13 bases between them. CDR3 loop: CASSVAVGGNQPQHF. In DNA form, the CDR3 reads TGTGCCAGCAGCGTCGCAGTCGGAGGCAATCAGCCCCAGCATTTT. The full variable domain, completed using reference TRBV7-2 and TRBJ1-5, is GAGVSQSPSNKVTEKGKDVELRCDPISGHTALYWYRQSLGQGLEFLIYFQGNSAPDKSGLPSDRFSAERTGGSVSTLTIQRTQQEDSAVYLCASSVAVGGNQPQHFGDGTRLSIL.

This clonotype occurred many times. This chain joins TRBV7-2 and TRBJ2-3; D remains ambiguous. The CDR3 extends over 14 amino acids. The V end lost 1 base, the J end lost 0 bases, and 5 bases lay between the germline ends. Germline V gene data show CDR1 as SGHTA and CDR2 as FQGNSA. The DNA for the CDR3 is TGTGCCAGCAGCTTAGAGGACAGCACAGATACGCAGTATTTT. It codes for CASSLEDSTDTQYF.

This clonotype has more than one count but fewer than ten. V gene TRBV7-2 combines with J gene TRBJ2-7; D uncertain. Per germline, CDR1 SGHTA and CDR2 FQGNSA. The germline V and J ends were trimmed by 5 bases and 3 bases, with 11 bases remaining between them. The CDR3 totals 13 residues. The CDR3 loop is CASSPGIFYEQYF. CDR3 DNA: TGTGCCAGCAGCCCTGGGATTTTCTACGAGCAGTACTTC.

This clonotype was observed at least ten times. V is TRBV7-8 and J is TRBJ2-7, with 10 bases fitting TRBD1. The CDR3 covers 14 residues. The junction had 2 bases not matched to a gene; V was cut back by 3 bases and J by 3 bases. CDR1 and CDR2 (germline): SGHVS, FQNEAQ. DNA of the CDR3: TGTGCCAGCAGCTTTGACAGGGGGCTCTACGAGCAGTACTTC. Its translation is CASSFDRGLYEQYF.

The CDR3, as DNA: TGTGCCAGCAGACCGCTTCTAAAGGGGGGCACAGATACGCAGTATTTT. Amino acid sequence: CASRPLLKGGTDTQYF. The chain couples TRBV6-8 to TRBJ2-3, with a possible D match to TRBD1 (6 bases). The length of the CDR3 is 16 residues. Trimming took 6 bases from V and 1 from J, leaving 17 bases between them. In germline, CDR1 is MNHGY, CDR2 SAAAGT.

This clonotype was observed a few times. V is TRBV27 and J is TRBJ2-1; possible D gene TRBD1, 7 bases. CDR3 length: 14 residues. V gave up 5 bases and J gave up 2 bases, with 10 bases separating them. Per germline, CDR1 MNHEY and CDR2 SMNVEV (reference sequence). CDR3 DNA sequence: TGTGCCAGCAGTCCAGGGGGGCCCTACAATGAGCAGTTCTTC. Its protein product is CASSPGGPYNEQFF.

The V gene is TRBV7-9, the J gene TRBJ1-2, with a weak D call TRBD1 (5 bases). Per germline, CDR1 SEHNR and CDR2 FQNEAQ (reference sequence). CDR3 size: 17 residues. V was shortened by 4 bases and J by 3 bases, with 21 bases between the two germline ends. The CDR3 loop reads CASSSYLQGAVDYGYTF. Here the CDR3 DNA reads TGTGCCAGCAGCTCATACTTGCAGGGAGCGGTCGACTATGGCTACACCTTC. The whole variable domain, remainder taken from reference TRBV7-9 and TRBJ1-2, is DTGVSQNPRHKITKRGQNVTFRCDPISEHNRLYWYRQTLGQGPEFLTYFQNEAQLEKSRLLSDRFSAERPKGSFSTLEIQRTEQGDSAMYLCASSSYLQGAVDYGYTFGSGTRLTVV.

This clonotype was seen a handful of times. The CDR3 DNA reads as TGTGCCAGCAGTGCCGCAGGGGCGTATGAAGCTTTCTTT. This gives the protein CASSAAGAYEAFF. This chain uses TRBV28 with TRBJ1-1, with D possibly TRBD1 on 6 matching bases. This CDR3 is 13 amino acids long. Per germline, CDR1 MDHEN and CDR2 SYDVKM. The ends were cut back, 5 bases at V and 7 bases at J, with 14 bases in the middle.

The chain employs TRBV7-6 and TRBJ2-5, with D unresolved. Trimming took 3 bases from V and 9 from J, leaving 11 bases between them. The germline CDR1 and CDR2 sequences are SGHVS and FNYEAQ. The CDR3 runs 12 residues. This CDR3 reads CASSFDQRSQYF. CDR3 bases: TGTGCCAGCAGCTTTGATCAGAGGTCCCAGTACTTC.

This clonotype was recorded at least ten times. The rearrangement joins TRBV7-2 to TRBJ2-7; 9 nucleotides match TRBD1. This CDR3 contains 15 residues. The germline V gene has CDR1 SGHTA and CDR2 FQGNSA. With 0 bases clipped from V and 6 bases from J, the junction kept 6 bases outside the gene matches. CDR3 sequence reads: CASSLAEGTGFEQYF. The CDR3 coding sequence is TGTGCCAGCAGCTTAGCAGAGGGGACAGGGTTCGAGCAGTACTTC.

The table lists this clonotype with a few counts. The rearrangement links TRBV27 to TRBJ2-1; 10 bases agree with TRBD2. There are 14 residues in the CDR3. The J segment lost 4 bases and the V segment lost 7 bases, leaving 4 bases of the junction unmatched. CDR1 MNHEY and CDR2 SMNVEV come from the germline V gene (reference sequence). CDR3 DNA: TGTGCCAGCACAAGCGGGGGGGTATACAATGAGCAGTTCTTC. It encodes CASTSGGVYNEQFF.